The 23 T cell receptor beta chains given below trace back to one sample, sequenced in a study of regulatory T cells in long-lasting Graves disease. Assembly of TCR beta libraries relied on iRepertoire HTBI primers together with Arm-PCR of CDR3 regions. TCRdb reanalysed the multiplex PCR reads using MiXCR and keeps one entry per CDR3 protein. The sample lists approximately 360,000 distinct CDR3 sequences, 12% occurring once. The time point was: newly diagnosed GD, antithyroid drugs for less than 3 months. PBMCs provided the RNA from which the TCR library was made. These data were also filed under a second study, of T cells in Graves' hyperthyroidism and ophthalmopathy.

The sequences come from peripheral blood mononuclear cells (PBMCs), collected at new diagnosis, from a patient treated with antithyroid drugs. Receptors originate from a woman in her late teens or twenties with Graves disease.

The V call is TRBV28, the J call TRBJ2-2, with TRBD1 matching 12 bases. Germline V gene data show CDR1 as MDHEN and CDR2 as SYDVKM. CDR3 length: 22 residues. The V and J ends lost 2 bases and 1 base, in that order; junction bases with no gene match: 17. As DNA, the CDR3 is TGTGCCAGCAGTTTAACCCCTGGGGGGACAGGGGGCGTGGGTTTGAACACCGGGGAGCTGTTTTTT. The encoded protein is CASSLTPGGTGGVGLNTGELFF. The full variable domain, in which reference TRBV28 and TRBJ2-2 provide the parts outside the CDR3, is DVKVTQSSRYLVKRTGEKVFLECVQDMDHENMFWYRQDPGLGLRLIYFSYDVKMKEKGDIPEGYSVSREKKERFSLILESASTNQTSMYLCASSLTPGGTGGVGLNTGELFFGEGSRLTVL.

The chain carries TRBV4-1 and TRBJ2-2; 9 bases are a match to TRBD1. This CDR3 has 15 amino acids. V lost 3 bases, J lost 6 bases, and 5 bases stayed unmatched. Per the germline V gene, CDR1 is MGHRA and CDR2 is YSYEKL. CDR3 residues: CASSQRTGAAGELFF. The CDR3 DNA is TGCGCCAGCAGCCAGAGGACAGGGGCAGCCGGGGAGCTGTTTTTT.

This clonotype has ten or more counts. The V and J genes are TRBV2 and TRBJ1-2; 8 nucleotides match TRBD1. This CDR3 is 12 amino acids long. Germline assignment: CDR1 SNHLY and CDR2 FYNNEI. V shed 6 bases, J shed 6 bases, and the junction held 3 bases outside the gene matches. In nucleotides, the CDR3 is TGTGCCAGCAGGACGGACAGGGATGGCTACACCTTC. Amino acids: CASRTDRDGYTF.

CDR3 amino acids: CASSSGQGDEKLFF. The CDR3 DNA reads TGCGCCAGCAGCTCCGGACAGGGGGATGAAAAACTGTTTTTT. The rearrangement links TRBV5-1 to TRBJ1-4; 10 bases are a match to TRBD1. The CDR3 runs to 14 residues. V shed 3 bases, J shed 6 bases, and the junction held 2 bases outside the gene matches. Germline CDR1 is SGHRS and CDR2 is YFSETQ.

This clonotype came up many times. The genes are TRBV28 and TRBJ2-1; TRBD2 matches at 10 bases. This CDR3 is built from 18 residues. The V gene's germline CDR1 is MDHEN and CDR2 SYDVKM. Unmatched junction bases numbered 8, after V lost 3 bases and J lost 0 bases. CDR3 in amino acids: CASSFGLAGVGSYNEQFF. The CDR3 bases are TGTGCCAGCAGTTTTGGGCTAGCGGGAGTCGGCTCCTACAATGAGCAGTTCTTC.

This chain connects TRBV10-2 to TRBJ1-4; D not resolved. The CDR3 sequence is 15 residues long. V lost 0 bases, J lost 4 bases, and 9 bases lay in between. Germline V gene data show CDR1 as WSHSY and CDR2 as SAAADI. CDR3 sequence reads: CASSESRQSNEKLFF. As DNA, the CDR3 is TGCGCCAGCAGTGAGTCAAGGCAGAGTAATGAAAAACTGTTTTTT.

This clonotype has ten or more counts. CDR3 in DNA: TGTGCCAGCAGTTCCGAGGGGGCGAGCAATCAGCCCCAGCATTTT. The encoded protein is CASSSEGASNQPQHF. The chain is built from TRBV12-3 or TRBV12-4 and TRBJ1-5; 7 bases align to TRBD1. The CDR3 has 15 residues. The J segment lost 1 base and the V segment lost 4 bases, leaving 4 bases of the junction unmatched.

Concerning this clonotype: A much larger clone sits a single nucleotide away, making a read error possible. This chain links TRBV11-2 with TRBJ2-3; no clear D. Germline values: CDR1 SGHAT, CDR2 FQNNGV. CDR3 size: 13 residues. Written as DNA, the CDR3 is TGTGCCAGCAGCTTATCCGGGTTGCATACGCTGTATTTT. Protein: CASSLSGLHTLYF.

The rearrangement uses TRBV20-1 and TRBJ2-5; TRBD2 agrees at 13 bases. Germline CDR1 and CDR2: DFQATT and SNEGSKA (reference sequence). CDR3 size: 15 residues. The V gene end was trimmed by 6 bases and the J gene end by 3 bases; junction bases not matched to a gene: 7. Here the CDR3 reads CSAGGLAGIKETQYF. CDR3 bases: TGCAGTGCAGGGGGACTAGCGGGGATTAAAGAGACCCAGTACTTC.

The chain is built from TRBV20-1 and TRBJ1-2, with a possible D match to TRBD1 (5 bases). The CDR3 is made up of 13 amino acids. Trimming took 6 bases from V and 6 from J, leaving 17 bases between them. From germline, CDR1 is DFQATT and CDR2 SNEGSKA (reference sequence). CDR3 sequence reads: CSALTNLGDGYTF. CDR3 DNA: TGCAGTGCCCTAACCAATCTGGGGGATGGCTACACCTTC.

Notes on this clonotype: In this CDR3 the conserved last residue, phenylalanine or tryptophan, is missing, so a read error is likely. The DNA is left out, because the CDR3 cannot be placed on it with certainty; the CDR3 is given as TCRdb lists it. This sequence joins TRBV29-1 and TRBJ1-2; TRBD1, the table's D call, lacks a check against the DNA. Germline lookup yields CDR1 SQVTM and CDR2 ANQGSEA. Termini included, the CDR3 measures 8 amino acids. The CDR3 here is CSVDGTVN.

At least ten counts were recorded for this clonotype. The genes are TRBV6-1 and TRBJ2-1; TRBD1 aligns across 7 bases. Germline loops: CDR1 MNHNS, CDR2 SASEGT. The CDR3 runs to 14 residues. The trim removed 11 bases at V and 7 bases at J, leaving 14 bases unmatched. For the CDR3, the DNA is TGTGCCTTCGCATCTCGACAGGGAAGTAATGAGCAGTTCTTC. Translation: CAFASRQGSNEQFF.

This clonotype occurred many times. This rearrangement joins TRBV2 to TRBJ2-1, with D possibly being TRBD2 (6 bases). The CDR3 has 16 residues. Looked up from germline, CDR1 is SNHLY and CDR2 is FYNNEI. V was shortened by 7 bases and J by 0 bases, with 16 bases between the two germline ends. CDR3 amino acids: CASTERLASSYNEQFF. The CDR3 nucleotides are TGTGCCAGCACTGAGCGTCTAGCGTCCTCCTACAATGAGCAGTTCTTC.

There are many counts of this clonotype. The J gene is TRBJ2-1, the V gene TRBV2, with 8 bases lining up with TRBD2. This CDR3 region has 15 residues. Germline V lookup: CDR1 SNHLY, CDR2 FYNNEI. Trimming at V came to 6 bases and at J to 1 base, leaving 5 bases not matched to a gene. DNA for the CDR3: TGTGCCAGCAGGGACGGACTAGCTTCCTACAATGAGCAGTTCTTC. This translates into CASRDGLASYNEQFF.

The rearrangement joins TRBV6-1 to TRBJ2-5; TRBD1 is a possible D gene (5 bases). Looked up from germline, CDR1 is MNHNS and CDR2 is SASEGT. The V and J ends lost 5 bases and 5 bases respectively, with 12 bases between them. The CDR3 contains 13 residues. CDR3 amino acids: CASSRQGGETQYF. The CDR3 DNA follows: TGTGCCAGCAGTAGGCAGGGCGGTGAGACCCAGTACTTC.

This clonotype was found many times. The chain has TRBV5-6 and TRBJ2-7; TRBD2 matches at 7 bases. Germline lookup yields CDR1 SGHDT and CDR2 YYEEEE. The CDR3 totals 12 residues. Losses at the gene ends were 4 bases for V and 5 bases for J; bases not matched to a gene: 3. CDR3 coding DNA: TGTGCCAGCAGCCGGACTAGTAACGAGCAGTACTTC. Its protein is CASSRTSNEQYF.

The CDR3 here is CSASPGDLNQPQHF. The CDR3 DNA sequence: TGCAGTGCTAGTCCGGGAGACTTAAATCAGCCCCAGCATTTT. V is TRBV20-1 and J is TRBJ1-5, with unresolved D. CDR1 is DFQATT, CDR2 SNEGSKA, per germline (reference sequence). V lost 3 bases to trimming and J lost 4 bases, with 13 bases between them. This CDR3 has 14 amino acids.

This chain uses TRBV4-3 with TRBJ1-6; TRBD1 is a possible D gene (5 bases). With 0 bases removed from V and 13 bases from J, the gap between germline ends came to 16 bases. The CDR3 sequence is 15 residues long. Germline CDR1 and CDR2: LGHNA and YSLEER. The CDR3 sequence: CASSQDGASRNPLHF. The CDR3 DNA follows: TGCGCCAGCAGCCAAGATGGGGCTAGCAGGAATCCCCTCCACTTT.

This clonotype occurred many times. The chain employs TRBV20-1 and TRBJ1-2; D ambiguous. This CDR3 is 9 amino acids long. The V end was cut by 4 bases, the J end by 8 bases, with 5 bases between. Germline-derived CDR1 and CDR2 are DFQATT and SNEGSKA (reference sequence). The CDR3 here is CSAKDGYTF. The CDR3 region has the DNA TGCAGTGCTAAGGACGGCTACACCTTC.

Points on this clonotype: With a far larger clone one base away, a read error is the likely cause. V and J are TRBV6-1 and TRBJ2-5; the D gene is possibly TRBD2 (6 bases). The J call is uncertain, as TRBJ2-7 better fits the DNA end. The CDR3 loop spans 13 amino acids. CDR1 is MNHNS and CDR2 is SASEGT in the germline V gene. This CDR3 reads CASWGRTVYEQYF. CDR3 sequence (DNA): TGTGCCTCATGGGGGAGGACCGTCTACGAGCAGTACTTC.

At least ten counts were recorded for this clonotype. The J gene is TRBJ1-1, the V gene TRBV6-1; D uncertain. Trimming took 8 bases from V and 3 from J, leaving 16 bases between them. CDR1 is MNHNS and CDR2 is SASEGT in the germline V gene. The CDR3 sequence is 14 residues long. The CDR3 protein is CASRTLLGDTEAFF. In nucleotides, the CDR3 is TGTGCCAGCCGGACCCTCCTGGGTGACACTGAAGCTTTCTTT.

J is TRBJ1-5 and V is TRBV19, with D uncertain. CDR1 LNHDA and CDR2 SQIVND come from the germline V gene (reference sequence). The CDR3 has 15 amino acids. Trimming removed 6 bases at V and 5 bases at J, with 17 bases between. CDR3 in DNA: TGTGCCAGTAGCCGGCGGTGGCAGGATCATCAGCCCCAGCATTTT. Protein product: CASSRRWQDHQPQHF.

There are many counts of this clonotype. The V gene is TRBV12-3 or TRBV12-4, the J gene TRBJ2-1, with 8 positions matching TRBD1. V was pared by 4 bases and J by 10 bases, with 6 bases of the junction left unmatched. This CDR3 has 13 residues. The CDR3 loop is CASSWDRHGEQFF. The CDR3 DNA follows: TGTGCCAGCAGTTGGGACAGGCATGGGGAGCAGTTCTTC.